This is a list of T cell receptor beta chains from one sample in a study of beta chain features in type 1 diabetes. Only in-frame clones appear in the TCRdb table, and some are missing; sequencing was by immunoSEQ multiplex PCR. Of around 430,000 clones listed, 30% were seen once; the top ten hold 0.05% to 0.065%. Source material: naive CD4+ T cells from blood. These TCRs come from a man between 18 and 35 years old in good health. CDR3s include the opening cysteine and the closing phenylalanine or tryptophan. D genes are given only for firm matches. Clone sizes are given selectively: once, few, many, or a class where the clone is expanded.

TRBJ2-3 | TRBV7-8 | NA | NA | CASSEALTDTQYF | TGTGCCAGCAGCGAAGCATTAACAGATACGCAGTATTTT
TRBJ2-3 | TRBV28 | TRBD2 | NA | CASSATSGTDTQYF | TGTGCCAGCAGTGCGACTAGCGGCACAGATACGCAGTATTTT
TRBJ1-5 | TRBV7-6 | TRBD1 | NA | CASSLDRGQPQHF | TGTGCCAGCAGCTTAGACAGGGGCCAGCCCCAGCATTTT
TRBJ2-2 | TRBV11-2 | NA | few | CASSPAWSTGELFF | TGTGCCAGCAGCCCAGCATGGAGCACCGGGGAGCTGTTTTTT
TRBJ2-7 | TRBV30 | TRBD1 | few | CAWSRDRGLSYEQYF | TGTGCCTGGAGCCGGGACAGGGGGCTTTCCTACGAGCAGTACTTC
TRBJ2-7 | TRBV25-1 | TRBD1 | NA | CASSLDRPGEQYF | TGTGCCAGCAGCTTGGACAGGCCCGGGGAGCAGTACTTC
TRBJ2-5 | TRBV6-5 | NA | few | CASSRTLQGSETQYF | TGTGCCAGCAGCCGAACCCTACAGGGTTCAGAGACCCAGTACTTC
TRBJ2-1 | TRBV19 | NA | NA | CASSTYGPNNEQFF | TGTGCCAGTAGTACTTACGGGCCGAACAATGAGCAGTTCTTC
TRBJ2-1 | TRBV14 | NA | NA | CASSSRTTTSFSYNEQFF | TGTGCCAGCAGCTCCCGGACTACTACTAGCTTTTCCTACAATGAGCAGTTCTTC
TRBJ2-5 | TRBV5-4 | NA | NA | CASSFQQQETQYF | TGTGCCAGCAGCTTCCAACAGCAAGAGACCCAGTACTTC
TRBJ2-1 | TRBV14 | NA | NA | CASSQFGERVDEQFF | TGTGCCAGCAGCCAATTCGGGGAGCGTGTGGATGAGCAGTTCTTC
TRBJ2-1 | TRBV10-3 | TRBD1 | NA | CAIESGTEYNEQFF | TGTGCCATCGAATCCGGGACAGAGTACAATGAGCAGTTCTTC
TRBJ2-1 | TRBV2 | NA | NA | CASSGQVSYNEQFF | TGTGCCAGCAGTGGGCAGGTCTCCTACAATGAGCAGTTCTTC
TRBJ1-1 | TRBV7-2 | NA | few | CASSLGGWINTEAFF | TGTGCCAGCAGCTTGGGGGGTTGGATAAACACTGAAGCTTTCTTT
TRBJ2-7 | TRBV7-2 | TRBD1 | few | CASSVGQGPYEQYF | TGTGCCAGCAGCGTGGGACAGGGCCCCTACGAGCAGTACTTC
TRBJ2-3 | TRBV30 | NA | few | CAWSVMGMAGTQYF | TGTGCCTGGAGTGTCATGGGGATGGCGGGTACGCAGTATTTT
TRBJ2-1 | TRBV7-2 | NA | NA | CASSDGPPAYNEQFF | TGTGCCAGCTCCGACGGGCCTCCGGCCTACAATGAGCAGTTCTTC
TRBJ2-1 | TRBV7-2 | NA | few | CASSLTALRARNEQFF | TGTGCCAGCAGCTTAACGGCACTTCGCGCCCGCAATGAGCAGTTCTTC
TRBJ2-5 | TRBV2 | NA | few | CASSKQETQYF | TGTGCCAGCAGTAAACAAGAGACCCAGTACTTC
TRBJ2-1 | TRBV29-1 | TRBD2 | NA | CSVAWPAGEGQFF | TGCAGCGTTGCTTGGCCAGCGGGAGAGGGGCAGTTCTTC
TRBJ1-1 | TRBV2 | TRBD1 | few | CASSKDRVNTEAFF | TGTGCCAGCAGCAAAGACAGGGTGAACACTGAAGCTTTCTTT
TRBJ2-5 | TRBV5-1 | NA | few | CASSFSETQYF | TGCGCCAGCAGCTTCTCGGAGACCCAGTACTTC
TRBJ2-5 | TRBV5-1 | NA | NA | CASSYGQKETQYF | TGCGCCAGCAGCTATGGACAGAAGGAGACCCAGTACTTC
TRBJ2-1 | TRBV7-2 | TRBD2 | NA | CASSFGLAFNEQFF | TGTGCCAGCAGCTTCGGACTAGCGTTTAATGAGCAGTTCTTC